This TCR beta chain was obtained from a study of radiotherapy plus CTLA-4 blockade in lung cancer (dated by TCRdb to between 2017 and 2018). General notes on the study: Among the enrolled patients, under 20% had an objective response, and less than 40% reached disease control.

This clone was found a few times. Its binding antigen is unknown. Per-base qualities were not stored, and no clone one base away is much larger. The paper as a whole reports these results and caveats: TCR clones derived from tumors expanded in peripheral blood after treatment with radiotherapy and ipilimumab. Increased serum interferon-beta after radiation, together with early dynamic changes in blood T cell clones, were reported to be the strongest predictors of response.

Cut back by 0 bases and 11 bases, the V and J ends lie 8 bases apart. The germline V gene sets CDR1 to ENHRY and CDR2 to SYGVKD. The CDR3 goes from the cysteine to the phenylalanine over 11 residues. Here the CDR3 DNA is all that survives: 33 bases in frame from base 1. Focal radiation therapy combined with CTLA-4 blockade (ipilimumab) was tested in patients with chemo-refractory metastatic non-small-cell lung cancer. The method behind the library was the immunoSEQ multiplex PCR assay. This immuneACCESS table, as held by TCRdb, lists in-frame sequences with V and J called but not all clones. Of the missing ones, under half trace to an unresolved V gene in checked studies; the others have no known cause. This sample comprises about 77,000 clones, 70% to 85% of them detected only once. More than 8% of the sample is in the top ten clones.

This sequence uses TRBV10-3 and TRBJ2-7; the D gene cannot be resolved reliably. The sequencing used peripheral blood, collected from a patient treated with radiotherapy plus ipilimumab. The receptor comes from a human donor with non-small cell lung cancer whose response to radiotherapy plus ipilimumab could not be evaluated. The CDR3: CAISESADKYF. The bases read TGTGCCATCAGTGAGTCGGCAGATAAGTACTTC.